The 5 T cell receptor beta chains below were found in one sample sequenced in a study of CXCR3-negative and CXCR3-positive naive CD8 T cells. Study-level findings and limits: CXCR3-positive naive cells carried more hydrophobic TRB CDR3s than CXCR3-negative naive cells did.

For these receptors, no antigen is known. TRB cDNA was prepared as libraries by UMI-labeled 5' RACE. Reanalyzing the 5' RACE reads, TCRdb keeps one entry per CDR3 protein, without DNA. The sample holds around 110,000 distinct CDR3 sequences. The sequenced material came from naive CXCR3+ CD8+ T cells from blood. Subset here: CD45RO-CCR7+CD27+CD95- naive CD8+ T cells expressing CXCR3 (TNR3+). These receptor sequences come from a human donor in good health. Some clones in this sample may be carry-over from other donors' samples.

This rearrangement joins TRBV20-1 to TRBJ2-3; TCRdb designates TRBD2, a call that cannot be tested without DNA. Germline assignment: CDR1 DFQATT and CDR2 SNEGSKA (reference sequence). CDR3 size: 15 residues. The CDR3 sequence is CSAPQAGGGTDTQYF.

The V gene is TRBV27, the J gene TRBJ2-4. The germline V gene encodes CDR1 MNHEY and CDR2 SMNVEV (reference sequence). This CDR3 contains 11 residues. The chain's CDR3 is CASTSGYIQYF.

The J gene is TRBJ2-1, the V gene TRBV21-1. TRBV21-1 counts as a pseudogene. This CDR3 is 13 amino acids long. CDR3 sequence reads: CASSKDNYNEQFF.

The chain is built from TRBV27 and TRBJ2-7. Germline V gives CDR1 MNHEY, CDR2 SMNVEV (reference sequence). The CDR3 has 13 amino acids. The CDR3 loop is CASSLTPIYEQYF.

The chain recombines TRBV7-9 with TRBJ1-1. Germline-derived CDR1 and CDR2 are SEHNR and FQNEAQ (reference sequence). The CDR3 is 13 amino acids. CDR3: CASSLGAYTEAFF.